The text below deals with one T cell receptor (beta chain). Its target is not known. This sample stems from a study of T cell responses to AZD1222 COVID-19 vaccine. Points from the study as a whole: Vaccine-associated CD4 TCRs ranged over spike, dominating at 160-218 and 743-854. A rise in Spike-specific TCR breadth and depth followed two AZD1222 doses.

Second-dose timings of about 4 or about 12 weeks were pooled. The CDR3 runs 12 residues. The germline V gene encodes CDR1 MNHEY and CDR2 SVGEGT. The V end was cut by 5 bases, the J end by 4 bases, with 9 bases between. Sequencing was performed with immunoSEQ multiplex PCR; in TCRdb, only in-frame clones are kept and a portion is missing. The table records roughly 150,000 clones, just over 90% of them present only once. V gene TRBV6-2 or TRBV6-3 combines with J gene TRBJ2-7; no reliable D call. The sequences come from peripheral blood, collected 28 days after the second AZD1222 dose. This receptor was identified in an adult who received the AZD1222 COVID-19 vaccine. CDR3 loop: CASSPRMYEQYF. CDR3 coding DNA: TGTGCCAGCAGTCCCAGAATGTACGAGCAGTACTTC.